This is a list of T cell receptor beta chains from one sample in a study of response to subunit inactivated influenza vaccine. TCRdb reprocessed the RT-PCR reads with MiXCR, giving one entry per CDR3 protein. Of a few hundred thousand distinct CDR3 sequences in the sample, less than 15% were seen once. Sequenced here: PBMCs from blood, sampled 11 to 12 days after vaccination. The receptors were gathered from a man aged 45 to 65 who received an inactivated influenza vaccine. CDR3s include the opening cysteine and the closing phenylalanine or tryptophan. A D gene is named only where the DNA matches it firmly. Clone sizes are given selectively: once, few, many, or a class where the clone is expanded.

clone_size: NA; j_call: TRBJ2-1; d_call: NA; v_call: TRBV11-2; cdr3_aa: CASRALSRNEQFF; cdr3_nt: TGTGCCAGCAGGGCCCTTAGTCGGAATGAGCAGTTCTTC
clone_size: few; j_call: TRBJ1-2; d_call: NA; v_call: TRBV2; cdr3_aa: CASSPAGIPNYGYTF; cdr3_nt: TGTGCCAGCAGCCCCGCCGGGATCCCCAACTATGGCTACACCTTC
clone_size: NA; j_call: TRBJ2-5; d_call: NA; v_call: TRBV12-3/TRBV12-4; cdr3_aa: CASSFSRGSGETQYF; cdr3_nt: TGTGCCAGCAGTTTTTCCCGCGGGTCGGGAGAGACCCAGTACTTC
clone_size: many; j_call: TRBJ2-1; d_call: TRBD1; v_call: TRBV12-3/TRBV12-4; cdr3_aa: CASSPTGGPYNEQFF; cdr3_nt: TGTGCCAGCAGCCCCACAGGGGGGCCCTACAATGAGCAGTTCTTC
clone_size: few; j_call: TRBJ2-3; d_call: TRBD2; v_call: TRBV6-5; cdr3_aa: CASSYQLAGAGDTQYF; cdr3_nt: TGTGCCAGCAGTTACCAACTAGCGGGGGCCGGAGATACGCAGTATTTT
clone_size: NA; j_call: TRBJ2-2; d_call: NA; v_call: TRBV24-1; cdr3_aa: CANSDLRGNTGELFF; cdr3_nt: TGTGCCAACAGTGATTTGCGGGGGAACACCGGGGAGCTGTTTTTT
clone_size: few; j_call: TRBJ2-3; d_call: TRBD2; v_call: TRBV7-2; cdr3_aa: CASSAGRGAFSTDTQYF; cdr3_nt: TGTGCCAGCAGCGCGGGGCGGGGGGCCTTTAGCACAGATACGCAGTATTTT
clone_size: few; j_call: TRBJ1-6; d_call: NA; v_call: TRBV5-8; cdr3_aa: CASSSAGAYNSPLHF; cdr3_nt: TGTGCCAGCAGCTCTGCGGGGGCCTATAATTCACCCCTCCACTTT
clone_size: NA; j_call: TRBJ2-7; d_call: TRBD2; v_call: TRBV7-2; cdr3_aa: CASSNLAGGPDEQYF; cdr3_nt: TGTGCCAGCAGCAATCTAGCGGGGGGCCCAGACGAGCAGTACTTC
clone_size: few; j_call: TRBJ2-7; d_call: NA; v_call: TRBV10-1; cdr3_aa: CASSRDPFSYEQYF; cdr3_nt: TGCGCCAGCAGCCGGGACCCCTTTTCCTACGAGCAGTACTTC
clone_size: few; j_call: TRBJ2-2; d_call: NA; v_call: TRBV11-2; cdr3_aa: CASSFGQDTGELFF; cdr3_nt: TGTGCCAGCAGCTTCGGGCAGGACACCGGGGAGCTGTTTTTT
clone_size: NA; j_call: TRBJ2-5; d_call: NA; v_call: TRBV5-1; cdr3_aa: CASSLAPGEETQYF; cdr3_nt: TGCGCCAGCAGCTTGGCCCCGGGGGAAGAGACCCAGTACTTC
clone_size: few; j_call: TRBJ1-4; d_call: NA; v_call: TRBV18; cdr3_aa: CASSPRGSPNEKLFF; cdr3_nt: TGTGCCAGCTCACCACGCGGCAGCCCTAATGAAAAACTGTTTTTT
clone_size: NA; j_call: TRBJ2-1; d_call: NA; v_call: TRBV29-1; cdr3_aa: CSVGTTTYNEQFF; cdr3_nt: TGCAGCGTTGGGACCACCACCTACAATGAGCAGTTCTTC
clone_size: many; j_call: TRBJ1-2; d_call: NA; v_call: TRBV12-3/TRBV12-4; cdr3_aa: CASSGSRYYGYTF; cdr3_nt: TGTGCCAGCAGCGGGTCCCGCTACTATGGCTACACCTTC
clone_size: few; j_call: TRBJ2-1; d_call: NA; v_call: TRBV6-2/TRBV6-3; cdr3_aa: CASRIVSGREGNEQFF; cdr3_nt: TGTGCCAGCAGAATAGTTTCTGGGCGGGAAGGCAATGAGCAGTTCTTC
clone_size: NA; j_call: TRBJ2-5; d_call: TRBD1; v_call: TRBV5-1; cdr3_aa: CASSLGNRGGETQYF; cdr3_nt: TGCGCCAGCAGCTTGGGTAACAGGGGCGGCGAGACCCAGTACTTC
clone_size: few; j_call: TRBJ2-6; d_call: NA; v_call: TRBV28; cdr3_aa: CASSLSFGVGANVLTF; cdr3_nt: TGTGCCAGCAGTTTATCTTTCGGGGTAGGGGCCAACGTCCTGACTTTC
clone_size: few; j_call: TRBJ1-4; d_call: NA; v_call: TRBV28; cdr3_aa: CASSYWGMDEKLFF; cdr3_nt: TGTGCCAGCAGTTACTGGGGGATGGATGAAAAACTGTTTTTT
clone_size: few; j_call: TRBJ2-1; d_call: NA; v_call: TRBV5-1; cdr3_aa: CASGQGPPNEQFF; cdr3_nt: TGCGCCAGCGGCCAGGGGCCCCCCAATGAGCAGTTCTTC
clone_size: few; j_call: TRBJ2-1; d_call: TRBD2; v_call: TRBV7-6; cdr3_aa: CASSPLASGSYNEQFF; cdr3_nt: TGTGCCAGCAGCCCATTAGCTAGCGGGAGCTACAATGAGCAGTTCTTC
clone_size: NA; j_call: TRBJ2-1; d_call: TRBD2; v_call: TRBV20-1; cdr3_aa: CSARAPLAGTNEQFF; cdr3_nt: TGCAGTGCTAGAGCCCCTCTAGCGGGTACCAATGAGCAGTTCTTC
clone_size: many; j_call: TRBJ1-2; d_call: NA; v_call: TRBV11-2; cdr3_aa: CASSLHQTYGYTF; cdr3_nt: TGTGCCAGCAGCTTACACCAGACCTATGGCTACACCTTC
clone_size: many; j_call: TRBJ2-7; d_call: NA; v_call: TRBV12-3/TRBV12-4; cdr3_aa: CASSWGDSYEQYF; cdr3_nt: TGTGCCAGCAGTTGGGGGGACTCCTACGAGCAGTACTTC
clone_size: NA; j_call: TRBJ2-7; d_call: TRBD2; v_call: TRBV20-1; cdr3_aa: CSASGLAGFEQYF; cdr3_nt: TGCAGTGCTTCCGGACTAGCGGGATTCGAGCAGTACTTC
clone_size: few; j_call: TRBJ2-2; d_call: NA; v_call: TRBV5-1; cdr3_aa: CASSIRGRTGELFF; cdr3_nt: TGCGCCAGCAGCATCAGGGGACGCACCGGGGAGCTGTTTTTT
clone_size: many; j_call: TRBJ2-3; d_call: TRBD2; v_call: TRBV28; cdr3_aa: CASSFRSGRSDTQYF; cdr3_nt: TGTGCCAGCAGTTTTAGAAGCGGGAGATCTGATACGCAGTATTTT
clone_size: few; j_call: TRBJ1-4; d_call: NA; v_call: TRBV2; cdr3_aa: CASSWSQIQGEKLFF; cdr3_nt: TGTGCCAGCAGTTGGTCCCAAATCCAAGGCGAAAAACTGTTTTTT
clone_size: many; j_call: TRBJ2-7; d_call: TRBD2; v_call: TRBV5-1; cdr3_aa: CASSPGTSGYEQYF; cdr3_nt: TGTGCCAGCAGCCCAGGGACTAGCGGTTACGAGCAGTACTTC
clone_size: many; j_call: TRBJ2-7; d_call: NA; v_call: TRBV5-5; cdr3_aa: CASSPSAGRSYEQYF; cdr3_nt: TGTGCCAGCAGCCCTTCGGCCGGGAGAAGTTACGAGCAGTACTTC
clone_size: NA; j_call: TRBJ1-2; d_call: NA; v_call: TRBV29-1; cdr3_aa: CSAARDIYGYTF; cdr3_nt: TGCAGCGCCGCTAGGGACATCTATGGCTACACCTTC
clone_size: few; j_call: TRBJ2-2; d_call: TRBD1; v_call: TRBV25-1; cdr3_aa: CASSEVNRGNTGELFF; cdr3_nt: TGTGCCAGCAGTGAAGTTAACAGGGGAAACACCGGGGAGCTGTTTTTT
clone_size: NA; j_call: TRBJ2-3; d_call: NA; v_call: TRBV14; cdr3_aa: CASSQAGTLRSFTDTQYF; cdr3_nt: TGTGCCAGCAGCCAGGCCGGGACCTTAAGAAGCTTCACAGATACGCAGTATTTT
clone_size: NA; j_call: TRBJ1-5; d_call: NA; v_call: TRBV6-1; cdr3_aa: CASSRREGRQPQHF; cdr3_nt: TGTGCCAGCAGTCGCCGCGAAGGGAGGCAGCCCCAGCATTTT
clone_size: few; j_call: TRBJ2-5; d_call: TRBD1; v_call: TRBV4-3; cdr3_aa: CASSTGQGFQETQYF; cdr3_nt: TGCGCCAGCAGCACGGGACAGGGATTCCAAGAGACCCAGTACTTC
clone_size: NA; j_call: TRBJ2-1; d_call: NA; v_call: TRBV3-1; cdr3_aa: CASSQGLVGYNEQFF; cdr3_nt: TGTGCCAGCAGCCAAGGACTAGTGGGTTACAATGAGCAGTTCTTC
clone_size: few; j_call: TRBJ2-3; d_call: TRBD2; v_call: TRBV15; cdr3_aa: CATSRDRLAGTDTQYF; cdr3_nt: TGTGCCACCAGCAGAGATCGGCTAGCGGGCACAGATACGCAGTATTTT
clone_size: many; j_call: TRBJ1-2; d_call: NA; v_call: TRBV4-2; cdr3_aa: CASSQEFGGGYGYTF; cdr3_nt: TGTGCCAGCAGCCAAGAATTTGGGGGAGGCTATGGCTACACCTTC
clone_size: NA; j_call: TRBJ2-3; d_call: NA; v_call: TRBV18; cdr3_aa: CASSPVGGTDTQYF; cdr3_nt: TGTGCCAGCTCACCGGTTGGGGGCACAGATACGCAGTATTTT
clone_size: NA; j_call: TRBJ1-4; d_call: TRBD1; v_call: TRBV11-2; cdr3_aa: CASSLTQGSNEKLFF; cdr3_nt: TGTGCCAGCAGCTTGACACAGGGGTCTAATGAAAAACTGTTTTTT
clone_size: few; j_call: TRBJ2-3; d_call: TRBD2; v_call: TRBV18; cdr3_aa: CASSPGLAGASTDTQYF; cdr3_nt: TGTGCCAGCTCCCCGGGACTAGCGGGTGCTAGCACAGATACGCAGTATTTT
clone_size: few; j_call: TRBJ1-5; d_call: NA; v_call: TRBV7-2; cdr3_aa: CASSPEAGVNQPQHF; cdr3_nt: TGTGCCAGCAGCCCAGAGGCAGGGGTAAATCAGCCCCAGCATTTT
clone_size: NA; j_call: TRBJ2-5; d_call: TRBD2; v_call: TRBV4-1; cdr3_aa: CASSRRLAGTQETQYF; cdr3_nt: TGCGCCAGCAGCCGTAGACTAGCGGGAACCCAAGAGACCCAGTACTTC
clone_size: NA; j_call: TRBJ2-3; d_call: TRBD2; v_call: TRBV15; cdr3_aa: CATSRGLAGGGTDTQYF; cdr3_nt: TGTGCCACCAGCAGGGGTCTAGCGGGAGGGGGCACAGATACGCAGTATTTT
clone_size: NA; j_call: TRBJ2-7; d_call: NA; v_call: TRBV7-8; cdr3_aa: CASSQYGFPKGDEQYF; cdr3_nt: TGTGCCAGCAGCCAGTACGGATTCCCTAAAGGTGACGAGCAGTACTTC
clone_size: few; j_call: TRBJ1-6; d_call: NA; v_call: TRBV7-6; cdr3_aa: CASSLESQAYNSPLHF; cdr3_nt: TGTGCCAGCAGCTTAGAGAGCCAGGCGTATAATTCACCCCTCCACTTT
clone_size: few; j_call: TRBJ2-3; d_call: NA; v_call: TRBV7-2; cdr3_aa: CASSAGTVIQYF; cdr3_nt: TGTGCCAGCAGCGCCGGGACGGTGATACAGTATTTT
clone_size: many; j_call: TRBJ2-1; d_call: TRBD2; v_call: TRBV12-3/TRBV12-4; cdr3_aa: CASSFRTSGRRNEQFF; cdr3_nt: TGTGCCAGCAGTTTCCGGACTAGCGGGAGGCGGAATGAGCAGTTCTTC
clone_size: many; j_call: TRBJ2-1; d_call: TRBD2; v_call: TRBV9; cdr3_aa: CASTPHPGTSGTGEQFF; cdr3_nt: TGTGCCAGCACCCCACATCCCGGGACTAGCGGGACGGGTGAGCAGTTCTTC
clone_size: many; j_call: TRBJ2-2; d_call: NA; v_call: TRBV7-2; cdr3_aa: CASSLGDSGNTGELFF; cdr3_nt: TGTGCCAGCAGCCTAGGCGATTCAGGGAACACCGGGGAGCTGTTTTTT
clone_size: NA; j_call: TRBJ2-1; d_call: TRBD2; v_call: TRBV29-1; cdr3_aa: CSVGVAGNEQFF; cdr3_nt: TGCAGCGTTGGGGTAGCGGGAAATGAGCAGTTCTTC
clone_size: many; j_call: TRBJ2-7; d_call: TRBD1; v_call: TRBV29-1; cdr3_aa: CSVGQGPSYEQYF; cdr3_nt: TGCAGCGTTGGACAGGGGCCCTCCTACGAGCAGTACTTC
clone_size: NA; j_call: TRBJ2-3; d_call: TRBD2; v_call: TRBV9; cdr3_aa: CASSVGAGGITDTQYF; cdr3_nt: TGTGCCAGCAGCGTAGGAGCGGGAGGGATTACAGATACGCAGTATTTT
clone_size: NA; j_call: TRBJ1-4; d_call: NA; v_call: TRBV7-9; cdr3_aa: CASSSGPSDATNEKLFF; cdr3_nt: TGTGCCAGCAGCTCCGGACCTTCAGATGCAACTAATGAAAAACTGTTTTTT
clone_size: few; j_call: TRBJ2-2; d_call: NA; v_call: TRBV7-8; cdr3_aa: CASSHDFANTGELFF; cdr3_nt: TGTGCCAGCAGCCACGACTTTGCGAACACCGGGGAGCTGTTTTTT
clone_size: few; j_call: TRBJ2-3; d_call: TRBD2; v_call: TRBV28; cdr3_aa: CASSLLLSGTSGRGYTQYF; cdr3_nt: TGTGCCAGCAGTTTATTACTGTCTGGCACTAGCGGGAGGGGTTATACGCAGTATTTT
clone_size: few; j_call: TRBJ2-5; d_call: TRBD1; v_call: TRBV28; cdr3_aa: CASRSTGSRETQYF; cdr3_nt: TGTGCCAGCAGGTCGACAGGGTCAAGGGAGACCCAGTACTTC